Each of the 3 T cell receptor beta chains below was sequenced from the same sample in a study of T cell clonality in common variable immunodeficiency. The repertoire was sequenced with immunoSEQ multiplex PCR; TCRdb's copy has only in-frame clones and lacks some. In total the sample includes 40,000 or so clones, none of them seen once. Sequences were obtained from peripheral blood mononuclear cells. Receptor source: a person aged 18-70 years in good health.

This clone has a count of ten or more. Read sequence stops 3 residues before the CDR3 end, and the germline J gene provides the missing end. This chain joins TRBV18 and TRBJ2-1; no firm D call. Germline values: CDR1 KGHSH, CDR2 LQKENI. The ends were cut back, 3 bases at V and 8 bases at J, with 11 bases in the middle. This CDR3 comprises 13 residues. CDR3 DNA, as far as it was read: TGTGCCAGCTCACCTTCTAGAGTCGATGAG. This sequence encodes CASSPSRVDE. The CDR3, in full, reads CASSPSRVDEQFF.

This clone showed up just a few times. The read terminates 3 residues before the CDR3 end, so the remaining end is supplied by the germline J gene. The chain is built from TRBV19 and TRBJ1-2; the match to TRBD1 covers 8 bases. This CDR3 contains 13 residues. The germline gives CDR1 LNHDA, CDR2 SQIVND (reference sequence). The part of the CDR3 DNA that was read is TGTGCCAGTAAAATCCAGGGGGCGGATGAC. Translated: CASKIQGADD. The CDR3, in full, reads CASKIQGADDYTF.

This clone is termed medium-sized. The read ends 3 residues early relative to the CDR3; the germline J gene fills the gap. The J gene is TRBJ1-2, the V gene TRBV29-1, with D hard to call. The V end lost 4 bases, the J end lost 4 bases, and 7 bases lay between the germline ends. In germline, CDR1 is SQVTM, CDR2 ANQGSEA. There are 11 residues in the CDR3. The CDR3 here is CSVGRGYGYTF. CDR3 bases read: TGCAGCGTTGGACGGGGCTATGGC.